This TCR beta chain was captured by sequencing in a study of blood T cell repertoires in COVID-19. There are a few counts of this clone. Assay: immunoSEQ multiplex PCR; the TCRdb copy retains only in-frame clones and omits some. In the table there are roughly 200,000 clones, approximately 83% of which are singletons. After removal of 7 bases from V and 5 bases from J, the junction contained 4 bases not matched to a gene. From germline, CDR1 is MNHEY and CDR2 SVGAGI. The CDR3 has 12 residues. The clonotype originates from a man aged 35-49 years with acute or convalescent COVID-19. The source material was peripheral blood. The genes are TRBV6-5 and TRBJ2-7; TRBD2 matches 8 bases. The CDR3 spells CASNLAGHEQYF. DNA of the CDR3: TGTGCCAGCAATCTAGCGGGCCACGAGCAGTACTTC.